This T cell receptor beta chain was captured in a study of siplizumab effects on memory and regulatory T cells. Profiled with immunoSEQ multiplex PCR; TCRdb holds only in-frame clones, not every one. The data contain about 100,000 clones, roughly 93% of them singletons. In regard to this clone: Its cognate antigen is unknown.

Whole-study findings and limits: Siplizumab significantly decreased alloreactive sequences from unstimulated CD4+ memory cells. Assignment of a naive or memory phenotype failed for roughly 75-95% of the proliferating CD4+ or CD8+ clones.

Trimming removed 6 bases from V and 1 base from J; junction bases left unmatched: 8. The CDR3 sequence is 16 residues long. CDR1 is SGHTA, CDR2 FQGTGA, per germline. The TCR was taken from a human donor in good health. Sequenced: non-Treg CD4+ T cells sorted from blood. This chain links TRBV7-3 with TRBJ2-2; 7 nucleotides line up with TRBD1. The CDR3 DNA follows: TGTGCCAGCAGGGCAGGGGGAACGGGGAACACCGGGGAGCTGTTTTTT. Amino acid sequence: CASRAGGTGNTGELFF.